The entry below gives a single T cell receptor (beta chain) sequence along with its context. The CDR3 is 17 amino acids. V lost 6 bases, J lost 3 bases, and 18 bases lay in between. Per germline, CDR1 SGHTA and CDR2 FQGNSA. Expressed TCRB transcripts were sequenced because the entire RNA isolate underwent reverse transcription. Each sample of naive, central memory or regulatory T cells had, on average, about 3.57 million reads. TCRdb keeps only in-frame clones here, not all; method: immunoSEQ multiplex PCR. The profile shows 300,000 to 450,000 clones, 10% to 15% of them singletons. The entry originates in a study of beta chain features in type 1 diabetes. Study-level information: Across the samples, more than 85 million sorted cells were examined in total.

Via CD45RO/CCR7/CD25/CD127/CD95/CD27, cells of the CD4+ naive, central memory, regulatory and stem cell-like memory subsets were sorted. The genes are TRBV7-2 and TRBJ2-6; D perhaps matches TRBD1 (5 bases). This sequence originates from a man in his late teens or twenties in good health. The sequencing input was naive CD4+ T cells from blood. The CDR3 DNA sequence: TGTGCCAGCAGTTTCGCGGCAGGGCTAGGTGGGGCCAACGTCCTGACTTTC. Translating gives CASSFAAGLGGANVLTF.